The sequence of this TCR beta chain was determined in a study of somatic mutations in cytotoxic T cells in rheumatoid arthritis. Findings and caveats of the study: The clonality of CD8+ T cells was not significantly different between rheumatoid arthritis patients and age-matched healthy controls. For about an eighth of the roughly 60 patients, a single CD8+ clone accounted for more than 20% of CD8+ cells.

As concerns this clone: Its specificity is not known.

Germline V gene sequence: CDR1 SGHVS, CDR2 FQNEAQ. Trimming cost V 2 bases and J 2 bases, with 7 bases left between them. This CDR3 is 13 amino acids long. The assay was immunoSEQ multiplex PCR, and TCRdb's table has in-frame clones only and misses some. The sample yields some 23,000 clones, 70% to 90% seen once. The V call is TRBV7-8, the J call TRBJ2-7; D is unresolved. Sequencing input: CD8+ T cells sorted from blood. The receptor comes from an adult with rheumatoid arthritis. As DNA, the CDR3 is TGTGCCAGCAGCTTATCTGACCCCTACGAGCAGTACTTC. The encoded protein is CASSLSDPYEQYF.